This T cell receptor beta chain was obtained from a study of blood T cell repertoires in COVID-19. Assay used: immunoSEQ multiplex PCR; TCRdb lists only in-frame clones, some missing. Here the sample spans around 300,000 clones, 85% being singletons. V was shortened by 7 bases and J by 1 base, with 10 bases between the two germline ends. The CDR3 has 13 amino acids. J is TRBJ1-1 and V is TRBV12-3 or TRBV12-4, with a weak D call TRBD1 (6 bases). This TCR was sampled from a woman aged 50 to 60 who had recovered from COVID-19. Sequencing was done on a sample of PBMCs or T cells enriched from blood (not recorded which). CDR3 DNA: TGTGCCAGCATTTTCAGGGGGAACACTGAAGCTTTCTTT. It specifies CASIFRGNTEAFF.